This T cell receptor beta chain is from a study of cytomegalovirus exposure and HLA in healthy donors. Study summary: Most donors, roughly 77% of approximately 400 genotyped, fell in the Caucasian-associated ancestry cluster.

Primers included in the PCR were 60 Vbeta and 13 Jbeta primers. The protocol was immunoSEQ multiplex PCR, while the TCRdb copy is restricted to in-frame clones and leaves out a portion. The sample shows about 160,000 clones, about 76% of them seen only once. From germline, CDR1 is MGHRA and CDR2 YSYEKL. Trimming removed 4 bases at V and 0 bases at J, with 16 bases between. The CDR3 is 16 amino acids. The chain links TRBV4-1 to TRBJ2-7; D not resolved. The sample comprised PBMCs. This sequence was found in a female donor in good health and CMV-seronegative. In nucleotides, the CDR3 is TGCGCCAGCAGCCCGATAAGAGGAGTAGGCTCCTACGAGCAGTACTTC. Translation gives CASSPIRGVGSYEQYF.